These 10 T cell receptor beta chains were sequenced from one sample in a study of shared clonotypes between healthy human individuals. Using immunoSEQ multiplex PCR, the repertoire was profiled, and TCRdb retains in-frame clones only, with some absent. The sample has about a million clones, 60% to 80% seen once. The specimen was memory CD4+ T cells from PBMCs. Subset here: CD45RA-negative fraction. These receptors all stem from a man aged 18 to 30 in good health. Some clones in this sample may be carry-over from other donors' samples.

J is TRBJ2-1 and V is TRBV11-3; D might be TRBD2 (5 bases). In germline, CDR1 is SGHNT, CDR2 YENEEA. The CDR3 runs 15 residues. The V gene lost 0 bases and the J gene lost 0 bases, with 6 bases spanning the gap. CDR3 amino acids: CASSLEGSSYNEQFF. The CDR3 nucleotides read TGTGCCAGCAGCTTAGAAGGGAGCTCCTACAATGAGCAGTTCTTC.

This chain links TRBV7-9 with TRBJ2-2; 9 bases are a match to TRBD2. The CDR3 sequence is 15 residues long. Germline CDR1 and CDR2: SEHNR and FQNEAQ (reference sequence). With 4 bases clipped from V and 6 bases from J, the junction kept 6 bases outside the gene matches. CDR3 DNA: TGTGCCAGCAGCTGGGCTAGCGGGACGGCCGGGGAGCTGTTTTTT. Amino acids: CASSWASGTAGELFF.

As for this clone: The same CDR3 is also encoded by other DNA sequences in this sample. V gene TRBV27 combines with J gene TRBJ1-2, with 9 bases fitting TRBD1. The CDR3 covers 13 residues. The V gene end was trimmed by 5 bases and the J gene end by 4 bases; junction bases not matched to a gene: 2. In germline, CDR1 is MNHEY, CDR2 SMNVEV (reference sequence). This CDR3 reads CASSRQGGYGYTF. The CDR3 nucleotides are TGTGCCAGCAGTCGACAGGGGGGCTATGGCTACACCTTC.

The rearrangement joins TRBV5-4 to TRBJ1-1; maybe TRBD1 (6 bases). The CDR3 extends over 14 amino acids. V was clipped by 4 bases and J by 1 base, with 11 bases between them. Germline V gene lookup returns CDR1 SGHNT and CDR2 YYREEE (reference sequence). CDR3 nucleotides: TGTGCCAGCAGCCTCAGGGGCCCGAACACTGAAGCTTTCTTT. Its protein product is CASSLRGPNTEAFF.

The rearrangement joins TRBV7-2 to TRBJ1-3; D unresolved. Germline CDR1 is SGHTA and CDR2 is FQGNSA. V was clipped by 1 base and J by 0 bases, with 10 bases between them. This CDR3 has 16 residues. The CDR3 here is CASSLGSQFSGNTIYF. The CDR3 bases are TGTGCCAGCAGCTTAGGATCTCAGTTCTCTGGAAACACCATATATTTT. Complete variable domain (other parts from reference TRBV7-2 and TRBJ1-3): GAGVSQSPSNKVTEKGKDVELRCDPISGHTALYWYRQSLGQGLEFLIYFQGNSAPDKSGLPSDRFSAERTGGSVSTLTIQRTQQEDSAVYLCASSLGSQFSGNTIYFGEGSWLTVV.

The rearrangement links TRBV7-9 to TRBJ1-4; a possible D gene is TRBD1 (6 bases). The CDR3 sequence is 15 residues long. Deletions cut 5 bases from V and 4 bases from J, with 14 bases between. CDR1 and CDR2 (germline): SEHNR, FQNEAQ (reference sequence). The CDR3 DNA reads as TGTGCCAGCAGCATTTCTACAGGGAGTAATGAAAAACTGTTTTTT. Amino acid sequence: CASSISTGSNEKLFF.

V usage is TRBV9 and J usage is TRBJ2-2; weak D call: TRBD1 (6 bases). This CDR3 spans 14 amino acids. Trimming cost V 4 bases and J 5 bases, with 12 bases left between them. Looked up from germline, CDR1 is SGDLS and CDR2 is YYNGEE. CDR3 amino acids: CASSTQRGTGELFF. For the CDR3, the DNA is TGTGCCAGCAGCACCCAGAGGGGGACCGGGGAGCTGTTTTTT. The full variable domain, with the rest looked up from reference TRBV9 and TRBJ2-2, is DSGVTQTPKHLITATGQRVTLRCSPRSGDLSVYWYQQSLDQGLQFLIQYYNGEERAKGNILERFSAQQFPDLHSELNLSSLELGDSALYFCASSTQRGTGELFFGEGSRLTVL.

This rearrangement joins TRBV25-1 to TRBJ2-1; maybe TRBD2 (6 bases). This CDR3 is built from 16 residues. Germline values: CDR1 MGHDK, CDR2 SYGVNS. V was clipped by 1 base and J by 9 bases, with 19 bases between them. CDR3 in amino acids: CASSESGRGDWAEQFF. The CDR3 DNA sequence: TGTGCCAGCAGTGAATCGGGGCGCGGGGATTGGGCTGAGCAGTTCTTC. Filled out from reference TRBV25-1 and TRBJ2-1, the complete variable domain reads EADIYQTPRYLVIGTGKKITLECSQTMGHDKMYWYQQDPGMELHLIHYSYGVNSTEKGDLSSESTVSRIRTEHFPLTLESARPSHTSQYLCASSESGRGDWAEQFFGPGTRLTVL.

V and J are TRBV29-1 and TRBJ2-7; 8 nucleotides match TRBD2. With V trimmed by 7 bases and J by 2 bases, 7 bases remained unmatched. CDR1 and CDR2 from the germline V gene are SQVTM and ANQGSEA. The CDR3 totals 13 residues. The CDR3 loop reads CSAGGDYTYEQYF. The CDR3 region has the DNA TGCAGCGCCGGGGGGGACTACACCTACGAGCAGTACTTC.

The chain uses TRBV6-1 and TRBJ2-3; D is ambiguous. V was shortened by 1 base and J by 7 bases, with 9 bases between the two germline ends. The CDR3 covers 13 residues. Germline-derived CDR1 and CDR2 are MNHNS and SASEGT. CDR3 sequence: CASSEGGRNTQYF. As DNA, the CDR3 is TGTGCCAGCAGTGAAGGTGGGCGTAATACGCAGTATTTT.